This TCR beta chain was identified during a study of T cell responses to AZD1222 COVID-19 vaccine (dated by TCRdb to the early 2020s). About the study as a whole: TCR sequencing was performed for 230 to 250 trial participants, of whom approximately 200 were given two doses of AZD1222 and some 25 were given two doses of MenACWY control vaccine. Enrollment into the trials was organized by age into subgroups of 18-55, 56-69 and 70-plus years, and those subgroups contained 148, 28 and 57 TCR-sequenced participants, respectively. Paper-wide results and their limitations: After two AZD1222 doses, both the breadth and the depth of spike-specific TCRs were significantly higher than at day 0 and than in MenACWY recipients. Because no day 14 peak-response samples were available, the repertoires could be characterized only after the peak T cell response. Only five or six AZD1222 recipients were SARS-CoV-2 seropositive at baseline, limiting conclusions about previously exposed vaccinees. Epitopes outside the regions mutated in the B.1.351 and B.1.1.7 variants were reportedly recognized by nearly half of the unique spike-specific TCRs. The whole spike protein was spanned by vaccine-associated CD4 TCRs, and dominant responses were seen in regions 160-218 and 743-854. The 56-69-year group was small, and its depth increase did not reach significance, likely because of low power. Participants were mostly white British and included more females than males, and it was suggested by the authors that clonal diversity may have been underestimated.

In regard to this clone: It has no known antigen specificity. The input lacks base qualities; no much larger clone sits a single base away.

The CDR3 regions of human TCRbeta chains were subjected to immunosequencing. In the source study's methods: Repertoire TCRs were checked for matches against a reference library of SARS-CoV-2-specific TCRs that had been generated using the MIRA antigen-specificity platform. Breadth was defined as the fraction of unique TCRs that were SARS-CoV-2-associated. Depth was defined as the fraction of total T cells that were SARS-CoV-2-associated. Each spike-specific TCR was assigned to its reactive spike region and to a CD4 or CD8 class using the MIRA data. Log10-transformed breadth and depth values were compared by one-way ANOVA with Sidak's multiple comparisons tests. Imported from immuneACCESS, the table was reduced by TCRdb to in-frame sequences with V and J called. These copies leave out some clones; in studies compared against another copy, an unresolved V gene accounts for under half, and the cause of the remainder is not known. V, J and clone size were drawn from that table, and D and trimming were deduced from the DNA. For this sample the table gives 110,000 to 150,000 clones, of which roughly 90% were detected only once. Of the sample, around 3.5% falls within the top ten clones.

Per the publication, the time point label means: about 28 days (+/-7) after the second vaccine dose. AZD1222 recipients whose second dose came at about 4 weeks and those whose second dose came at about 12 weeks were combined into one group, since spike-specific TCR depth and breadth did not differ between the two schedules. Vaccinee samples came from UK trials COV001 and COV002, including a single-blind randomized controlled phase 2/3 trial of AZD1222 (ChAdOx1 nCoV-19) in healthy adults. Trial participant PBMC samples were collected at day 0 and day 28 after the second dose for TCRbeta chain sequencing. V is cut back by 8 bases and J by 10 bases, with 16 bases in the junction unmatched. From its cysteine to its phenylalanine, the CDR3 spans 15 amino acids. Here the CDR3 DNA is all that survives: 45 bases in frame from base 1. The germline V gene yields SGHRS for CDR1 and YFSETQ for CDR2.

This chain joins TRBV5-1 to TRBJ2-1; TRBD2 aligns with 9 central bases. Sequences were derived from peripheral blood, sampled 28 days after the second AZD1222 dose. The TCR comes from an adult who received the AZD1222 COVID-19 vaccine. The CDR3 reads as follows: CASGEGLAGVWEQFF. The DNA sequence is as follows: TGCGCCAGTGGGGAGGGATTAGCGGGAGTTTGGGAGCAGTTCTTC.